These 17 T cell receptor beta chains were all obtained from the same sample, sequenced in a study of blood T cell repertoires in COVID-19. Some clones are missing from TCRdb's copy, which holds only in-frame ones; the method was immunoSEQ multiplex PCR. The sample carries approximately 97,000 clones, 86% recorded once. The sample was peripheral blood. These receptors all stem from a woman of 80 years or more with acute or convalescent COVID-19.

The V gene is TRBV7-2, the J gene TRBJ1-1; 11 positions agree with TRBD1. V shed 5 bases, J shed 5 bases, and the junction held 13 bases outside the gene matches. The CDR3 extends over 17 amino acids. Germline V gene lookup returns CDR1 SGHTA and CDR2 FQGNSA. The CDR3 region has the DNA TGTGCCAGCAGCGAGATTCTGGACAGGGGGCCTGGGACTGAAGCTTTCTTT. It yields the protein CASSEILDRGPGTEAFF.

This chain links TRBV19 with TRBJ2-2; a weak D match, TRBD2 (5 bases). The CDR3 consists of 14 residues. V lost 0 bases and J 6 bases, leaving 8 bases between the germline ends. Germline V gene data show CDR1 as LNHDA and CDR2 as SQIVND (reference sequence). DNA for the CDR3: TGTGCCAGTAGTATAGAGCTGCGGGCCGGGGAGCTGTTTTTT. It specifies CASSIELRAGELFF.

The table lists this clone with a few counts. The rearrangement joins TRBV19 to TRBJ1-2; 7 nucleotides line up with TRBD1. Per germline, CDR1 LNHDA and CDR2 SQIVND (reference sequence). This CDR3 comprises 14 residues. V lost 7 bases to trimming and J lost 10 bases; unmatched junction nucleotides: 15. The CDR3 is CASISPGQLMAYTF. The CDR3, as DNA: TGTGCCAGTATCTCCCCGGGACAGCTTATGGCCTACACCTTC.

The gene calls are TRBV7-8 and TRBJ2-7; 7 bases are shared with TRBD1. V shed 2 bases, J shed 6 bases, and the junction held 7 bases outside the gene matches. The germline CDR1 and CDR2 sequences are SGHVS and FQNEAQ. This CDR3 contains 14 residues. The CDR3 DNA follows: TGTGCCAGCAGCTTACTCGACAGGGCGGTCGAGCAGTACTTC. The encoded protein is CASSLLDRAVEQYF.

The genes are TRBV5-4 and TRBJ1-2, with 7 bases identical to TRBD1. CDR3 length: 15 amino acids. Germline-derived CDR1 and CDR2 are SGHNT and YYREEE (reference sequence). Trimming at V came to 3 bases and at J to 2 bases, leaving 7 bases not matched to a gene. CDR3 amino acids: CASSSRTGQNYGYTF. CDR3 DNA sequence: TGTGCCAGCAGCTCCCGGACAGGACAAAACTATGGCTACACCTTC.

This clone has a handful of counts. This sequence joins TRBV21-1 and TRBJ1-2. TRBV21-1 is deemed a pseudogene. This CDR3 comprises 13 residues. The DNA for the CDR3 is TGTGCCAGCGGTTGGCCGAATGAGGAACTCTACACCTTC. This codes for CASGWPNEELYTF.

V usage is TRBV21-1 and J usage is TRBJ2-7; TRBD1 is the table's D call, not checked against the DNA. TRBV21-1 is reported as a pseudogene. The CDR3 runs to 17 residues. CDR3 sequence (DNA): TGTGCCAGCAGCAAAGGAAGGACAGGCGGATCGCCCTACGAGCAGTACTTC. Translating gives CASSKGRTGGSPYEQYF.

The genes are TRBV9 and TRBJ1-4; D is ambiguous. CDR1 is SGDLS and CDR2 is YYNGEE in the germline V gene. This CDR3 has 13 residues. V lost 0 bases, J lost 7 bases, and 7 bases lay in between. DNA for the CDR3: TGTGCCAGCAGCGTAGACGAGGGTGAAAAACTGTTTTTT. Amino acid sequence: CASSVDEGEKLFF.

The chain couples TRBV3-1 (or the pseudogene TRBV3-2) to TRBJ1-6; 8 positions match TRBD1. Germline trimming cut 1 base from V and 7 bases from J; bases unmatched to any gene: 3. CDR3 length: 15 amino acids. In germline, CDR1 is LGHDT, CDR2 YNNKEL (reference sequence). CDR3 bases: TGTGCCAGCAGCCAAGGACAGGGGAAGAATTCACCCCTCCACTTT. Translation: CASSQGQGKNSPLHF.

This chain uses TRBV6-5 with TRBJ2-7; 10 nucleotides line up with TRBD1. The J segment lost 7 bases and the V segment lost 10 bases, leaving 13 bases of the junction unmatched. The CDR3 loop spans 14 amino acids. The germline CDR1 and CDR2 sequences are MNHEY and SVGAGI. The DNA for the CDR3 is TGTGCCACCGTCGGGGGACAGGGGTTGGGGGAGCAGTACTTC. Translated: CATVGGQGLGEQYF.

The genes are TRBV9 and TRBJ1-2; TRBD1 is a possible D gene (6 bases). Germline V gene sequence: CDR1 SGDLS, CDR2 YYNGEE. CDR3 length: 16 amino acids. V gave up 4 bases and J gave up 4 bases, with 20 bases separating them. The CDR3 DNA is TGTGCCAGCAGCCCCTGGGACACCTTAAACCCCTATGGCTACACCTTC. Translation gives CASSPWDTLNPYGYTF.

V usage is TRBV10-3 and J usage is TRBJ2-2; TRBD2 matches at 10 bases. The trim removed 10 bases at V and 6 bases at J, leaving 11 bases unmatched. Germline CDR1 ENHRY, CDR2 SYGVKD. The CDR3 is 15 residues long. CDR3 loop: CASFASGGNSGELFF. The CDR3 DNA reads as TGTGCCAGCTTTGCTAGCGGGGGTAATTCCGGGGAGCTGTTTTTT.

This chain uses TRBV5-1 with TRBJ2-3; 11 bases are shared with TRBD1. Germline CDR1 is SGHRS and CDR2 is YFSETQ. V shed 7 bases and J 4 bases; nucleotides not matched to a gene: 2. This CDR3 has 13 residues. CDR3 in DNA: TGCGCCAGCGGGACAGGGGGGTCAGATACGCAGTATTTT. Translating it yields CASGTGGSDTQYF. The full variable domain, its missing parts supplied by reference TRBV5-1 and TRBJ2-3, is KAGVTQTPRYLIKTRGQQVTLSCSPISGHRSVSWYQQTPGQGLQFLFEYFSETQRNKGNFPGRFSGRQFSNSRSEMNVSTLELGDSALYLCASGTGGSDTQYFGPGTRLTVL.

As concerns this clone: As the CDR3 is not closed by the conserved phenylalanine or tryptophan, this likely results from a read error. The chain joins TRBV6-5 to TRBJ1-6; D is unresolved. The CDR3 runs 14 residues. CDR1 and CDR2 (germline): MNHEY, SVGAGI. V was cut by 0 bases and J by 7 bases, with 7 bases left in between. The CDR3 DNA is TGTGCCAGCAGTTACTCGAGGGAAAATTCACCCCTCCACCTT. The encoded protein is CASSYSRENSPLHL.

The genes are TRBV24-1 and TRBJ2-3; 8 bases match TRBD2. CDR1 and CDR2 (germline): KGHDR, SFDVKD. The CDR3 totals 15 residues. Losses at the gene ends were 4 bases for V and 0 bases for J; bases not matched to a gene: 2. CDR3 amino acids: CATSDGGGSTDTQYF. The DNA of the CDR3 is TGTGCCACCAGTGACGGGGGGGGGAGCACAGATACGCAGTATTTT.

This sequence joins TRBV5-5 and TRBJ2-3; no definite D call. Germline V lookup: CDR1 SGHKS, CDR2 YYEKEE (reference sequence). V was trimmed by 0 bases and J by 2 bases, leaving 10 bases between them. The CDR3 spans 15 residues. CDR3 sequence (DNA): TGTGCCAGCAGCTTGGTGGCCCGACTCACAGATACGCAGTATTTT. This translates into CASSLVARLTDTQYF.

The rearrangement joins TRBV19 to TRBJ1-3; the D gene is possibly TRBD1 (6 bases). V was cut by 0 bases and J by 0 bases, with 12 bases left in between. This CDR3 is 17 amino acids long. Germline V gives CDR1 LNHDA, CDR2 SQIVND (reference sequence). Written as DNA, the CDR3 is TGTGCCAGTAGTATAGATCGGACAGCGATCTCTGGAAACACCATATATTTT. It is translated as CASSIDRTAISGNTIYF. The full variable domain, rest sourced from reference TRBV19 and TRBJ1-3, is DGGITQSPKYLFRKEGQNVTLSCEQNLNHDAMYWYRQDPGQGLRLIYYSQIVNDFQKGDIAEGYSVSREKKESFPLTVTSAQKNPTAFYLCASSIDRTAISGNTIYFGEGSWLTVV.